The clone carrying this T cell receptor beta chain occurred many times. The antigen is undetermined. 5'RACE employing 10-nucleotide random UMIs yielded the cDNA. TCRdb re-derived calls from the 5' RACE reads in MiXCR, one entry per CDR3 protein. Altogether under 40,000 distinct CDR3 sequences are present, 4% to 5.5% being singletons, with the ten largest covering 23%. The data stem from a study of neurological immune-mediated disorders. General observations from the study: Private repertoires in all groups were suggested by the finding that expanded clones across subjects shared no CDR3 amino acid sequences. Multiple sclerosis, the disease with the least TCR clonal expansion, fell below healthy controls, whereas HTLV-1-associated myelopathy showed the most.

2 million PBMCs stored at -80 C were the source of the unsorted libraries. CDR3 length: 15 amino acids. The ends lost 4 bases at V and 9 bases at J; junction bases unmatched: 10. The V gene's germline CDR1 is SGHRS and CDR2 YFSETQ. The sequence was obtained from a young man in good health. Sequencing used PBMCs. The gene calls are TRBV5-1 and TRBJ2-1, with 10 bases aligning to TRBD2. CDR3 bases: TGCGCCAGCAGCCCCCTCACTAGCGGGGCTAGTGAGCAGTTCTTC. This translates into CASSPLTSGASEQFF.